This T cell receptor (beta chain) was identified during a study of blood T cells in healthy people across ages. Germline trimming cut 5 bases from V and 0 bases from J; bases unmatched to any gene: 12. This CDR3 is built from 20 residues. A sample-barcoded 5' primer and a J-beta primer mix were used in a second PCR of roughly 7 to 11 cycles. TCRdb fed the 5' RACE reads into MiXCR, producing one record per CDR3 protein. The table includes 910,000 or so distinct CDR3 sequences, around 54% detected once. The TCR sequence derives from a woman aged 55-69 years in good health. The sample comprised blood. The chain recombines TRBV12-3 or TRBV12-4 with TRBJ2-4; 14 bases align to TRBD2. Here the CDR3 reads CASSPGLAGGGRKAKNIQYF. In nucleotides, the CDR3 is TGTGCCAGCAGTCCCGGACTAGCGGGAGGCGGACGGAAAGCCAAAAACATTCAGTACTTC.